The next 32 T cell receptor beta chains were all read from a single sample in a study of T cells in Graves' hyperthyroidism and ophthalmopathy. The CDR3 regions of TCR beta were amplified from RNA transcripts. Using the HTBI primer set, a first-round RT-PCR was run on the TCR CDR3. A single record per CDR3 protein comes from TCRdb applying MiXCR to the multiplex PCR reads. This sample has 490,000 or so distinct CDR3 sequences, with 40% to 55% found just once. The specimen was peripheral blood or thyroid tissue (not recorded which). Receptors were obtained from an adult woman with Graves' disease, either hyperthyroidism or ophthalmopathy (not recorded which).

V and J are TRBV10-3 and TRBJ1-2; D is ambiguous. Trimming removed 10 bases at V and 6 bases at J, with 18 bases between. Per the germline V gene, CDR1 is ENHRY and CDR2 is SYGVKD. This CDR3 has 13 amino acids. The CDR3 bases are TGTGCCAGCAGCCCGGTCACGAGGAATGGCTACACCTTC. It is translated as CASSPVTRNGYTF.

This clonotype was seen a few times. V and J are TRBV10-3 and TRBJ2-7; D might be TRBD1 (6 bases). From germline, CDR1 is ENHRY and CDR2 SYGVKD. V lost 0 bases and J 0 bases, leaving 6 bases between the germline ends. CDR3 length: 14 amino acids. The CDR3 sequence is CAISESDSSYEQYF. In nucleotides, the CDR3 is TGTGCCATCAGTGAGTCGGACAGCTCCTACGAGCAGTACTTC.

This clonotype was recorded many times. This chain connects TRBV10-3 to TRBJ1-6, with D tentatively TRBD1 (6 bases). The V end was cut by 2 bases, the J end by 9 bases, with 11 bases between. Germline CDR1 is ENHRY and CDR2 is SYGVKD. The CDR3 consists of 14 residues. The CDR3: CAISEGGVGSPLHF. CDR3 nucleotides: TGTGCCATCAGTGAGGGGGGCGTAGGTTCACCCCTCCACTTT.

The V and J genes are TRBV4-1 and TRBJ1-4; D is unresolved. Trimming removed 0 bases from V and 3 bases from J, with 17 bases in between. The CDR3 runs to 18 residues. Germline-derived CDR1 and CDR2 are MGHRA and YSYEKL. This CDR3 is CASSQDVGSAGANEKLFF. DNA of the CDR3: TGCGCCAGCAGCCAAGATGTCGGGTCGGCCGGGGCTAATGAAAAACTGTTTTTT.

This chain joins TRBV20-1 and TRBJ2-5; TRBD1 is a possible D gene (5 bases). V was clipped by 0 bases and J by 5 bases, with 13 bases between them. The CDR3 spans 14 residues. CDR1 and CDR2 from the germline V gene are DFQATT and SNEGSKA (reference sequence). As DNA, the CDR3 is TGCAGTGCTAGAGATCCTGGCAGGGTGGAGACCCAGTACTTC. It specifies CSARDPGRVETQYF.

The CDR3 sequence: CASSARPRSSMNTEAFF. The CDR3 region has the DNA TGTGCCAGCAGTGCTAGACCGAGGTCAAGCATGAACACTGAAGCTTTCTTT. The chain carries TRBV7-2 and TRBJ1-1, with unresolved D. V shed 6 bases and J shed 0 bases, with 20 bases lying between them. CDR1 and CDR2 (germline): SGHTA, FQGNSA. The CDR3 totals 17 residues.

The rearrangement joins TRBV24-1 to TRBJ2-7, with D hard to call. The germline CDR1 and CDR2 sequences are KGHDR and SFDVKD. V was clipped by 5 bases and J by 4 bases, with 20 bases between them. This CDR3 has 16 residues. The CDR3 loop is CATSVIPGFHSYEQYF. As DNA, the CDR3 is TGTGCCACCAGTGTTATACCGGGCTTCCATAGTTACGAGCAGTACTTC.

About this clonotype itself: The missing conserved phenylalanine or tryptophan at the end of this CDR3 makes a read error likely. It is unclear where the CDR3 begins or ends on the DNA, so no DNA is shown, and the CDR3 is as TCRdb lists it. The V gene is TRBV14, the J gene TRBJ2-6; the table assigns TRBD1, which was not confirmed against the DNA. Per the germline V gene, CDR1 is SGHDN and CDR2 is FVKESK. The CDR3 has 10 residues if both end residues are counted. CDR3 sequence reads: CASSQVTGRT.

This clonotype was recorded at least ten times. The DNA of the CDR3 is TGTGCCAGCAGTTCATCGGAGAAGATAGCTTTCTTT. Translated, it gives CASSSSEKIAFF. The rearrangement uses TRBV6-2 or TRBV6-3 and TRBJ1-1; the D is unclear. The CDR3 has 12 residues. From germline, CDR1 is MNHEY and CDR2 SVGEGT. Trimming removed 4 bases at V and 10 bases at J, with 13 bases between.

This clonotype was detected only a few times. The chain joins TRBV20-1 to TRBJ1-4, with D possibly being TRBD1 (5 bases). The germline V gene encodes CDR1 DFQATT and CDR2 SNEGSKA (reference sequence). The CDR3 spans 14 residues. V gave up 5 bases and J gave up 15 bases, with 25 bases separating them. CDR3 loop: CSAYTRDVGDHVFF. CDR3 nucleotides: TGCAGTGCTTATACCCGGGACGTAGGTGATCATGTGTTTTTT.

This clonotype was found many times. The chain carries TRBV29-1 and TRBJ1-1; D possibly corresponds to TRBD1 (5 bases). V was trimmed by 0 bases and J by 1 base, leaving 6 bases between them. Germline V lookup: CDR1 SQVTM, CDR2 ANQGSEA. The CDR3 is made up of 13 amino acids. The CDR3 coding sequence is TGCAGCGTTGAAGAACAGGCGAACACTGAAGCTTTCTTT. It translates to CSVEEQANTEAFF.

The genes are TRBV10-3 and TRBJ1-5; possibly TRBD1 for D (6 bases). This CDR3 has 15 residues. Germline assignment: CDR1 ENHRY and CDR2 SYGVKD. The V and J ends lost 10 bases and 5 bases respectively, with 21 bases between them. The DNA of the CDR3 is TGTGCCACCCACCGTACAGGGAGCTCGGATCAGCCCCAGCATTTT. It is translated as CATHRTGSSDQPQHF.

The chain carries TRBV11-1 and TRBJ2-7; TRBD1 agrees at 8 bases. V trimming: 5 bases; J trimming: 5 bases; junction bases outside the gene matches: 14. There are 16 residues in the CDR3. The germline V gene has CDR1 SGHAT and CDR2 FQDESV (reference sequence). The CDR3 coding sequence is TGTGCCAGCAGCCCCACCGGACAGGGAATTTCCAACGAGCAGTACTTC. It yields the protein CASSPTGQGISNEQYF.

This clonotype appeared many times. V usage is TRBV10-3 and J usage is TRBJ1-1, with D perhaps TRBD1 (5 bases). The germline V gene has CDR1 ENHRY and CDR2 SYGVKD. V lost 7 bases and J 3 bases, leaving 12 bases between the germline ends. The CDR3 spans 13 residues. In DNA, the CDR3 is TGTGCCATCACATCAGGGTCGGACACTGAAGCTTTCTTT. Translation: CAITSGSDTEAFF.

The chain uses TRBV9 and TRBJ1-1; D is ambiguous. V lost 2 bases and J lost 6, with 8 bases in between. The CDR3 has 12 residues. Germline CDR1 reads SGDLS; CDR2 reads YYNGEE. As DNA, the CDR3 is TGTGCCAGCAGCGTTGTGGGATCTGAAGCTTTCTTT. Protein product: CASSVVGSEAFF.

The chain carries TRBV5-4 and TRBJ2-7, with TRBD2 matching 7 bases. Germline CDR1 reads SGHNT; CDR2 reads YYREEE (reference sequence). Trimming removed 3 bases from V and 7 bases from J; junction bases left unmatched: 10. The length of the CDR3 is 14 residues. CDR3 nucleotides: TGTGCCAGCAGCTCATCGGGGACTACCCGGGAGCAGTACTTC. It codes for CASSSSGTTREQYF.

The sample holds many counts of this clonotype. The rearrangement uses TRBV6-1 and TRBJ1-5; D not resolved. CDR1 and CDR2 (germline): MNHNS, SASEGT. The CDR3 covers 12 residues. The ends were cut back, 4 bases at V and 6 bases at J, with 7 bases in the middle. CDR3 residues: CASSVSSQPQHF. The CDR3 DNA is TGTGCCAGCAGTGTCTCTAGTCAGCCCCAGCATTTT.

V usage is TRBV19 and J usage is TRBJ1-1; no firm D call. This CDR3 contains 19 residues. From germline, CDR1 is LNHDA and CDR2 SQIVND (reference sequence). The V end was cut by 6 bases, the J end by 1 base, with 27 bases between. The CDR3 protein is CASSTGIRNPVGGNTEAFF. DNA for the CDR3: TGTGCCAGTAGCACCGGGATCCGCAATCCCGTCGGAGGGAACACTGAAGCTTTCTTT.

A word on this clonotype: A read error is likely, as this CDR3 ends without the conserved phenylalanine or tryptophan. CDR3 amino acids: CASRFTGAFS. The CDR3 region has the DNA TGTGCCAGCAGATTCACTGGAGCTTTCTCT. The chain couples TRBV6-5 to TRBJ1-1; unclear D gene. The length of the CDR3 is 10 residues. In germline, CDR1 is MNHEY, CDR2 SVGAGI.

This clonotype was seen more than once but under ten times. V usage is TRBV29-1 and J usage is TRBJ2-7; TRBD1 matches 11 bases. Germline V gene lookup returns CDR1 SQVTM and CDR2 ANQGSEA. V was clipped by 4 bases and J by 0 bases; unmatched bases: 8. The CDR3 is 16 amino acids. As DNA, the CDR3 is TGCAGCGTTGGGACAGGGGGCCCTCCTAGCTCCTACGAGCAGTACTTC. Amino acid sequence: CSVGTGGPPSSYEQYF.

V and J are TRBV19 and TRBJ2-7; TRBD2 might be the D (6 bases). V gave up 5 bases and J gave up 1 base, with 18 bases separating them. Germline CDR1 is LNHDA and CDR2 is SQIVND (reference sequence). The CDR3 is 16 residues long. The CDR3 loop reads CASSPGGPRLSYEQYF. CDR3 bases: TGTGCCAGTAGTCCCGGAGGGCCTCGGCTGTCCTACGAGCAGTACTTC.

This chain joins TRBV20-1 and TRBJ2-5; TRBD2 matches 7 bases. This CDR3 comprises 12 residues. V lost 3 bases, J lost 4 bases, and 2 bases stayed unmatched. Germline V gene lookup returns CDR1 DFQATT and CDR2 SNEGSKA (reference sequence). CDR3 sequence: CSASPGGETQYF. The CDR3 nucleotides are TGCAGTGCTAGCCCGGGGGGAGAGACCCAGTACTTC.

In this sample, this clonotype turned up many times. The CDR3 reads CASRRGGDYGYTF. The CDR3 DNA reads as TGTGCCAGCAGGCGCGGGGGGGACTATGGCTACACCTTC. This chain connects TRBV12-3 or TRBV12-4 to TRBJ1-2, with D possibly being TRBD1 (5 bases). The CDR3 spans 13 residues. Trimming cost V 6 bases and J 3 bases, with 11 bases left between them.

This sequence joins TRBV6-1 and TRBJ2-5; 13 nucleotides match TRBD2. V shed 8 bases, J shed 2 bases, and the junction held 5 bases outside the gene matches. Germline assignment: CDR1 MNHNS and CDR2 SASEGT. The CDR3 length is 15 residues. The CDR3 protein is CASGTSGTVQETQYF. The CDR3 nucleotides are TGTGCCAGCGGGACTAGCGGGACAGTACAAGAGACCCAGTACTTC.

This clonotype came up many times. V usage is TRBV5-6 and J usage is TRBJ2-5; D is undetermined. Germline CDR1 SGHDT, CDR2 YYEEEE. The CDR3 loop spans 15 amino acids. Trimming took 3 bases from V and 3 from J, leaving 15 bases between them. DNA of the CDR3: TGTGCCAGCAGCTCGGCAAGGGTAGGGAAAGAGACCCAGTACTTC. Its protein is CASSSARVGKETQYF.

The J gene is TRBJ1-5, the V gene TRBV2, with a tentative D call TRBD1 (5 bases). Trimming cost V 4 bases and J 6 bases, with 13 bases left between them. The germline V gene has CDR1 SNHLY and CDR2 FYNNEI. This CDR3 region has 14 residues. The CDR3 nucleotides are TGTGCCAGCAGTGTGGAAGGGGTTGCTCAGCCCCAGCATTTT. It yields the protein CASSVEGVAQPQHF.

This rearrangement joins TRBV20-1 to TRBJ2-7, with D unclear. The CDR3 is 11 residues long. CDR1 is DFQATT, CDR2 SNEGSKA, per germline (reference sequence). The V gene lost 0 bases and the J gene lost 10 bases, with 10 bases spanning the gap. The DNA of the CDR3 is TGCAGTGCTAGAGATTTTGGCACTCAGTACTTC. Its translation is CSARDFGTQYF.

As regards this clonotype: Germline is not matched at one junction end, which may reflect a read error. This chain connects TRBV7-7 to TRBJ1-4, with 12 positions matching TRBD1. Germline-derived CDR1 and CDR2 are SSHAT and FNYEAQ (reference sequence). The CDR3 is 16 amino acids. The CDR3 here is CASSLPGQGANEKLFF. DNA for the CDR3: TGTGCTAGCAGCTTACCGGGACAGGGGGCGAACGAAAAACTGTTTTTT.

The table lists this clonotype with many counts. The V gene is TRBV20-1, the J gene TRBJ2-7; 12 positions match TRBD2. The CDR3 runs 17 residues. Germline V gene data show CDR1 as DFQATT and CDR2 as SNEGSKA (reference sequence). Trimming cost V 5 bases and J 2 bases; bases outside gene matches: 13. The CDR3 nucleotides are TGCAGTGCTCCTAGACTAGCGGGAGATCTGGGGACCTACGAGCAGTACTTC. As protein: CSAPRLAGDLGTYEQYF.

V gene TRBV6-6 combines with J gene TRBJ1-2; D is perhaps TRBD1 (5 bases). CDR3 length: 12 amino acids. V was trimmed by 6 bases and J by 10 bases, leaving 15 bases between them. The germline CDR1 and CDR2 sequences are MNHNY and SVGAGI (reference sequence). The DNA for the CDR3 is TGTGCCAGCAGCCAGGCGGGGGACGACTACACCTTC. Residues: CASSQAGDDYTF.

The sample holds one count of this clonotype. CDR3 in amino acids: CASMFGAHEQYF. In nucleotides, the CDR3 is TGCGCCAGCATGTTTGGGGCCCACGAGCAGTACTTC. The genes are TRBV10-2 and TRBJ2-7, with D maybe TRBD1 (5 bases). Germline CDR1 and CDR2: WSHSY and SAAADI. The CDR3 is made up of 12 amino acids. V lost 7 bases and J 5 bases, leaving 12 bases between the germline ends.

CDR3 region: CASLGAQGTEAFF. In nucleotides, the CDR3 is TGTGCCAGCTTAGGGGCGCAGGGTACTGAAGCTTTCTTT. The rearrangement uses TRBV25-1 and TRBJ1-1; possible D gene TRBD1, 5 bases. Germline V lookup: CDR1 MGHDK, CDR2 SYGVNS. Trimming took off 8 bases at V and 5 bases at J, with 15 bases between the two ends. The CDR3 contains 13 residues.